The present T cell receptor (beta chain) was sequenced within a study of shared T cell receptors in the human thymus (dated by TCRdb to the early 2020s). For the wider study: The study examined how self-reactive, shared T-cell receptor alpha chains are generated in the human thymus.

Remarks on this clone: What this receptor recognizes is not known. No much larger clonotype is one base removed from it; base qualities were not supplied.

The library came from the immunoSEQ multiplex PCR assay. The table was pulled from immuneACCESS by TCRdb, which kept in-frame rearrangements only. Such tables lose some clones; where checked, under half of the loss comes from unresolved V genes, and the rest has no known cause. The sample includes more than 550,000 clones, with 70% to 90% observed a single time. The ten largest clones capture 0.0095% to 0.011% of the sample. The sample was also linked to a second study, of human thymus T cells. The second source states: Donors were immunologically healthy infants undergoing open corrective cardiac surgery for congenital heart defects in Finland. The thymus tissue came from surgical resects taken out during corrective cardiac surgery. Usage of V and J gene segments appeared to be biased in both the thymic and the peripheral blood repertoires. The related research found that thymic TCR repertoires overlapped highly between unrelated individuals. The study characterized TCR alpha and beta repertoires from under 10 infant thymus samples and a few related peripheral blood samples. Donor ages ranging from about 7 to 244 days were recorded, and more than 5 male and two female infants were included in the cohort. Thymocytes were mechanically released from the tissue and were stored as pellets of roughly 10-34 million cells at -70 degrees C. A QIAsymphony instrument was used to extract genomic DNA from the frozen cell pellets. The immunoSEQ multiplex PCR assay was used to amplify the TCRB and TCRAD loci from a standardized quantity of quality-controlled genomic DNA. The amplicons covered the V(D)J region and were long enough to include the CDR3 and to identify the V and J genes. Amplicon sequencing was performed on an Illumina platform through the commercial immunoSEQ service. Primer bias and sequencing errors were corrected as previously described, and TCRAD and TCRB were defined on the basis of the IMGT database. immunoSEQ Analyzer 3.0 and VDJTools were used for repertoire analysis, which covered basic statistics, V/J segment usage, diversity estimates, rarefaction and pairwise overlap. To estimate diversity, the Chao1, ChaoE, Efron-Thisted, Shannon and inverse Simpson indices were applied, and diversity was also estimated on datasets down-sampled to the smallest sample. For repertoire overlap, CDR3 nucleotide sequence, V gene and J gene had to match strictly, and clustering was done by Jaccard-based multidimensional scaling. On average, thymus samples yielded roughly 800,000 unique TCRB clonotypes, whereas blood samples yielded about 80,000.

Sequences were obtained from thymocytes. The receptor comes from a girl under three years old with a congenital heart defect. Donor details come from another sample of the same person, matched by shared clones.

The CDR3 region reads CASSFYGNDTGELFF. In nucleotides, the sequence is TGCGCCAGCAGCTTCTACGGGAACGACACCGGGGAGCTGTTTTTT. The chain joins TRBV5-1 to TRBJ2-2, and possibly TRBD2, on 5 matching bases. There are 15 amino acids in the CDR3, from cysteine to phenylalanine inclusive. Of all the DNA, just the CDR3 is kept, 45 bases in frame from base 1. In the germline V gene, CDR1 corresponds to SGHRS and CDR2 to YFSETQ. The trim is 2 bases for V and 3 bases for J, with a gap of 11 bases between the germline ends. With the portions outside the CDR3 filled from the reference TRBV5-1 and TRBJ2-2 genes, the complete variable region becomes KAGVTQTPRYLIKTRGQQVTLSCSPISGHRSVSWYQQTPGQGLQFLFEYFSETQRNKGNFPGRFSGRQFSNSRSEMNVSTLELGDSALYLCASSFYGNDTGELFFGEGSRLTVL.